The clone carrying this T cell receptor beta chain showed up just a few times. The entry originates in a study of T-cell reconstitution after alpha-beta-depleted transplantation in children. A library of TCRbeta sequences, prepared with unique molecular identifiers, was generated. TCRdb processed the PCR reads anew with MiXCR; each CDR3 protein has one entry. The sample has about 540,000 distinct CDR3 sequences; around 20% are singletons. CDR1 SGHAT and CDR2 FQNNGV come from the germline V gene. There are 15 residues in the CDR3. The V and J ends lost 2 bases and 4 bases respectively, with 13 bases between them.

The rearrangement links TRBV11-2 to TRBJ2-3; weak D call: TRBD2 (6 bases). The TCR sequence derives from a human donor who donated a stem cell graft to a child with acute lymphoblastic leukemia. Sequencing used PBMCs from the stem cell graft donor, obtained from the stem cell graft. The CDR3 loop reads CASSLLAGSADTQYF. CDR3 nucleotide sequence: TGTGCCAGCAGCTTATTAGCCGGGAGTGCAGATACGCAGTATTTT.